This record looks at one T cell receptor beta chain sequence and its context. No antigen is known for it. The data stem from a study of chemoradiotherapy in HPV16-positive cancers. The CDR3 sequence is 15 residues long. Between the trimmed V and J ends, which lost 1 base and 0 bases, there was a span of 5 bases. CDR1 SGHRS and CDR2 YFSETQ come from the germline V gene. Notes on the study in general: During treatment, candidate HPV-specific clones and E7-related motifs expanded in tumor. HPV-specific T cells were functionally defined from only a couple of HPV16-positive patients.

This table comes from immunoSEQ multiplex PCR, and its TCRdb copy is limited to in-frame clones, with some not included. This sample has 9,500 to 15,000 clones, with 85% to 90% found just once. The chain links TRBV5-1 to TRBJ1-6; the D is unclear. The source of this sequence is a human donor with HPV-associated anogenital cancer. The specimen comprised blood, sampled from a patient who underwent chemoradiotherapy. CDR3 amino acids: CASSLPSSYNSPLHF. The CDR3, as DNA: TGCGCCAGCAGCTTGCCGAGCTCCTATAATTCACCCCTCCACTTT.